This T cell receptor beta chain was observed in a study of CD8 T cells in Susac syndrome. The CDR3 is 16 residues long. Germline V CDR1 and CDR2: SGHTA, FQGNSA. The V end lost 5 bases, the J end lost 4 bases, and 21 bases lay between the germline ends. It was with random hexamers that roughly 0.5 to 1 ug RNA was reverse transcribed. Each CDR3 protein gets one entry after TCRdb re-called the immunoSEQ multiplex PCR reads with MiXCR. The profile covers around 300,000 distinct CDR3 sequences, with about 82% appearing a single time and roughly 0.21% taken by the ten largest. Sequencing used CD8+ T cells from PBMCs. The TCR originated in a human donor with multiple sclerosis. The chain joins TRBV7-2 to TRBJ2-7, with TRBD2 as a possible D gene (6 bases). CDR3 sequence: CASSAPGDRLWYEQYF. The CDR3 coding sequence is TGTGCCAGCAGCGCACCGGGGGACCGATTGTGGTACGAGCAGTACTTC.